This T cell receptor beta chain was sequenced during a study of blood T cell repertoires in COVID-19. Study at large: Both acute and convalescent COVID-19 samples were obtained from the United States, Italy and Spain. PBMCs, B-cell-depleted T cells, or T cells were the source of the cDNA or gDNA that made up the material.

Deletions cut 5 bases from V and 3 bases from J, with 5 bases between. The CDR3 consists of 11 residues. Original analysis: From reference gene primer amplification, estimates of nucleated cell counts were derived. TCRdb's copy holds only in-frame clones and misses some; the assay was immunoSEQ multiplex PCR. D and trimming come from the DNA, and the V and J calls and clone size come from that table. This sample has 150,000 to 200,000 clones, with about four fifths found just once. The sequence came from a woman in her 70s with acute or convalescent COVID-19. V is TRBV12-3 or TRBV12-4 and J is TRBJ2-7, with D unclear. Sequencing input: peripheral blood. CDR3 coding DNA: TGTGCCAGCAGTCTAAACTACGAGCAGTACTTC. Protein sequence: CASSLNYEQYF.